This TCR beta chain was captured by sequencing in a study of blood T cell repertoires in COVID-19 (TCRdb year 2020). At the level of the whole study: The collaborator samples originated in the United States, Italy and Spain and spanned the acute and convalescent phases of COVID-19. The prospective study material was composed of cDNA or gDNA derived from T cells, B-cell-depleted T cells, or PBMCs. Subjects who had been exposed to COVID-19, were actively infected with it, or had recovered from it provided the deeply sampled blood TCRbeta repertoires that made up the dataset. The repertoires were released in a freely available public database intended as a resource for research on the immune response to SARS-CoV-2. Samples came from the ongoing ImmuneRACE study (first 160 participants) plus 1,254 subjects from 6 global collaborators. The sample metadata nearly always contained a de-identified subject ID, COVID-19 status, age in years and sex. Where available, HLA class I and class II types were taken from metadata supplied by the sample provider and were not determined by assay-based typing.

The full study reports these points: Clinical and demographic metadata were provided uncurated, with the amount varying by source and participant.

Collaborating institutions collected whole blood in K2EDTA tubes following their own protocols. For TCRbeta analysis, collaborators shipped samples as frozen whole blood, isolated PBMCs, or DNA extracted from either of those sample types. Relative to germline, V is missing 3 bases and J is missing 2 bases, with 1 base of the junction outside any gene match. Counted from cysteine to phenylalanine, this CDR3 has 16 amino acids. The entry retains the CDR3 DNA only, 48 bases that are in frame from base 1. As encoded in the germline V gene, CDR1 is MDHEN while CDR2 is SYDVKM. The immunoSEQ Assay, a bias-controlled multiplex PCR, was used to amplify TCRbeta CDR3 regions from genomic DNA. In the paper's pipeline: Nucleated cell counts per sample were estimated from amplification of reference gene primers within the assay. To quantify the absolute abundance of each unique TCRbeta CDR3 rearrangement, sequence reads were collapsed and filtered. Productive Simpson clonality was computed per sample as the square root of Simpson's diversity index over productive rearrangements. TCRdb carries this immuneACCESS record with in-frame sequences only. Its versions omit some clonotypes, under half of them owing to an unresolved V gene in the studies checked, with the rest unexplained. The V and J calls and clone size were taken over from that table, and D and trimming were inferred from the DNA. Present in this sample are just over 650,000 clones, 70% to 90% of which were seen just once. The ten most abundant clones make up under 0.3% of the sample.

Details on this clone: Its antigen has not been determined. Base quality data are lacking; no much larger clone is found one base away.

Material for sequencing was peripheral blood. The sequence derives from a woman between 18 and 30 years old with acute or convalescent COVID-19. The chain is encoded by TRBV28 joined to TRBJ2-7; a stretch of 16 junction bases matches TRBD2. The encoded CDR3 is CASSLGLAGGPYEQYF. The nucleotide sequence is TGTGCCAGCAGTTTGGGACTAGCGGGGGGGCCCTACGAGCAGTACTTC.